This T cell receptor (beta chain) was captured in a study of blood T cell repertoires in COVID-19 (dated by TCRdb to the early 2020s). Describing the broader study: Samples from collaborators originated in the United States, Italy and Spain and spanned both the acute and convalescent phases of COVID-19. The sample metadata nearly always contained a de-identified subject ID, COVID-19 status, age in years and sex. HLA class I and class II types, where available, came from metadata supplied by the sample provider rather than from assay-based typing. The prospective study material was composed of cDNA or gDNA derived from T cells, B-cell-depleted T cells, or PBMCs. Samples came from the ongoing ImmuneRACE study (first 160 participants) plus 1,254 subjects from 6 global collaborators. The repertoires were released in a freely available public database intended as a resource for research on the immune response to SARS-CoV-2. Deeply sampled blood TCRbeta repertoires from subjects exposed to, actively infected with, or recovered from COVID-19 were included in the dataset.

The full study reports these points: How much clinical and demographic metadata was included differed by source and by participant, and the metadata was provided uncurated.

The immunoSEQ Assay, a bias-controlled multiplex PCR, was used to amplify TCRbeta CDR3 regions from genomic DNA. The study's own analysis went as follows. The number of nucleated cells in each sample was estimated by amplification of reference gene primers within the assay. To quantify the absolute abundance of each unique TCRbeta CDR3 rearrangement, sequence reads were collapsed and filtered. Productive Simpson clonality was computed per sample as the square root of Simpson's diversity index over productive rearrangements. The immuneACCESS repertoire file appears here via TCRdb, limited to in-frame rearrangements. These files lack a portion of the clones; in checked studies, under half of the deficit traces to unresolved V genes, and the cause of the others is not known. V, J and clone size derive from that table, while D and trimming were established from the DNA sequence. This sample holds around 220,000 clones; about 86% were observed only once. The ten largest clones add up to roughly 10% of the sample.

One collaborating source in Seattle enrolled patients while the patients were actively infected and followed the patients over time throughout the course of disease. Whole blood was collected in K2EDTA tubes by collaborating institutions according to the institutions' own protocols. For TCRbeta analysis, collaborators shipped samples in one of three forms: frozen whole blood, isolated PBMCs, or DNA extracted from either of those sample types. The junction shows trimming of 4 bases on V and 3 bases on J, plus 16 bases between the germline ends. The CDR3 covers 15 residues, taking in both the cysteine and the phenylalanine. Of all the DNA, just the CDR3 is kept, 45 bases in frame from base 1. The germline V gene specifies SGHRS as CDR1 and YFSETQ as CDR2. Note on this clone: Its antigen remains undetermined. Nothing much larger sits one base from this clone, and base qualities are not available.

The rearranged chain carries TRBV5-1 and TRBJ1-2, and perhaps TRBD1 as D gene, on 6 matching bases. The specimen sequenced was peripheral blood. This sequence originates from a woman in her forties or fifties with COVID-19, enrolled during active disease. The DNA is TGCGCCAGCAGCCCCAATCCGGGACACCACTATGGCTACACCTTC. Translated, it gives CASSPNPGHHYGYTF.